The 18 T cell receptor beta chains presented below share a single source sample, sequenced in a study of CD8 T cells in ankylosing spondylitis (dated by TCRdb to between 2016 and 2019). The investigation overall reported the following: Blood from ankylosing spondylitis patients appeared to be characterized by a TCR beta motif composed of roughly 8 highly homologous amino acid variants.

Library preparation employed 5' RACE. For sequencing, an Illumina HiSeq 2500 was employed. TCRdb reprocessed the public reads (quality trimming at Q25 with fastp, clone calling with MiXCR) and kept in-frame beta chains. CDR3 protein duplicates are merged, each entry listing the most common genes and DNA. For this sample the table gives 250,000 to 350,000 distinct CDR3 sequences, of which roughly 8% were detected only once. In total, the top ten clones hold roughly 15% of the sample. These receptors' antigens are unknown. The specimen was blood, either unsorted or a sorted T cell fraction (not recorded which). These receptors were collected from a male donor with ankylosing spondylitis.

This clonotype was picked up a small number of times. V usage is TRBV15 and J usage is TRBJ2-6, with 7 bases aligning to TRBD1. The junction had 8 bases not matched to a gene; V was cut back by 0 bases and J by 0 bases. The CDR3 totals 19 residues. Per the germline V gene, CDR1 is LNHNV and CDR2 is YYDKDF (reference sequence). CDR3 sequence (DNA): TGTGCCACCAGCAGAGATGCTGACAGGGAGATCTCTGGGGCCAACGTCCTGACTTTC. Its translation is CATSRDADREISGANVLTF.

The J gene is TRBJ1-5, the V gene TRBV7-8, with 7 bases lining up with TRBD1. Per the germline V gene, CDR1 is SGHVS and CDR2 is FQNEAQ. Trimming cost V 4 bases and J 7 bases; bases outside gene matches: 7. The CDR3 sequence is 14 residues long. CDR3 loop: CASSSGQLEQPQHF. In DNA form, the CDR3 reads TGTGCCAGCAGCTCGGGACAGTTGGAACAGCCCCAGCATTTT.

This clonotype was counted at least ten times. The chain recombines TRBV7-2 with TRBJ2-7; perhaps TRBD2 as D (6 bases). This CDR3 is 15 amino acids long. Trimming shortened V by 3 bases and J by 0 bases, and 12 bases separated the two germline ends. CDR1 is SGHTA and CDR2 is FQGNSA in the germline V gene. The CDR3 here is CASSFLAESSYEQYF. The CDR3 bases are TGTGCCAGCAGCTTTTTAGCGGAGAGCTCCTACGAGCAGTACTTC.

The V call is TRBV7-3, the J call TRBJ2-1, with 12 bases lining up with TRBD2. Per the germline V gene, CDR1 is SGHTA and CDR2 is FQGTGA. V lost 5 bases to trimming and J lost 7 bases; unmatched junction nucleotides: 9. The CDR3 consists of 16 residues. The CDR3 is CASSLRTSGITNEQFF. The CDR3 region has the DNA TGTGCCAGCAGCCTTCGGACTAGCGGGATTACAAATGAGCAGTTCTTC.

This clonotype was observed a handful of times. The rearrangement uses TRBV11-2 and TRBJ1-2, with D maybe TRBD1 (6 bases). The CDR3 is 13 residues long. Germline-derived CDR1 and CDR2 are SGHAT and FQNNGV. The V gene lost 5 bases and the J gene lost 4 bases, with 11 bases spanning the gap. CDR3 in DNA: TGTGCCAGCAGCCAGGGGACCCTCTATGGCTACACCTTC. This translates into CASSQGTLYGYTF.

The chain employs TRBV19 and TRBJ1-3; TRBD1 aligns across 7 bases. This CDR3 contains 17 residues. Germline V lookup: CDR1 LNHDA, CDR2 SQIVND (reference sequence). Losses at the gene ends were 4 bases for V and 0 bases for J; bases not matched to a gene: 9. The CDR3 DNA reads as TGTGCCAGTAGTACCGACCGGGGGACAGCCTCTGGAAACACCATATATTTT. It specifies CASSTDRGTASGNTIYF.

The CDR3 coding sequence is TGCAGCGTTGGGGGACGGAACCAAGAGACCCAGTACTTC. Protein product: CSVGGRNQETQYF. The chain has TRBV29-1 and TRBJ2-5; D may match TRBD1 or TRBD2 (5 bases each). Trimming left V 4 bases short and J 0 bases short, with 9 bases between. Per the germline V gene, CDR1 is SQVTM and CDR2 is ANQGSEA. CDR3 length equals 13 residues. Full variable domain (remainder filled in from reference TRBV29-1 and TRBJ2-5): SAVISQKPSRDICQRGTSLTIQCQVDSQVTMMFWYRQQPGQSLTLIATANQGSEATYESGFVIDKFPISRPNLTFSTLTVSNMSPEDSSIYLCSVGGRNQETQYFGPGTRLLVL.

This clonotype was recorded at least ten times. The rearrangement joins TRBV12-3 or TRBV12-4 to TRBJ2-1; D gene ambiguous. The V gene lost 2 bases and the J gene lost 10 bases, with 6 bases spanning the gap. The CDR3 has 11 residues. The CDR3 region is CASSLLEEQFF. The CDR3 nucleotides are TGTGCCAGCAGTTTATTGGAGGAGCAGTTCTTC.

This clonotype was seen repeatedly, ten times or more. The chain joins TRBV7-2 to TRBJ2-7, with unresolved D. Per germline, CDR1 SGHTA and CDR2 FQGNSA. There are 13 residues in the CDR3. V lost 4 bases, J lost 3 bases, and 10 bases lay in between. The CDR3 DNA sequence: TGTGCCAGCAGCTCCCTCCCCAACTACGAGCAGTACTTC. Translating it yields CASSSLPNYEQYF.

CDR3 in amino acids: CASSQVSPQGALTGELFF. CDR3 sequence (DNA): TGTGCCAGCAGCCAAGTTAGTCCCCAGGGGGCCCTCACCGGGGAGCTGTTTTTT. The V and J genes are TRBV3-1 and TRBJ2-2; 8 bases map to TRBD1. The CDR3 extends over 18 amino acids. V was clipped by 1 base and J by 4 bases; unmatched bases: 11. Germline lookup yields CDR1 LGHDT and CDR2 YNNKEL (reference sequence).

In its sample, this clonotype was seen a few times. The J gene is TRBJ1-6, the V gene TRBV28, with D uncertain. Germline-derived CDR1 and CDR2 are MDHEN and SYDVKM. The CDR3 is made up of 15 amino acids. V shed 6 bases and J shed 7 bases, with 16 bases lying between them. CDR3 protein: CASRTRPGLNSPLHF. DNA for the CDR3: TGTGCCAGCAGGACCAGACCGGGGTTGAATTCACCCCTCCACTTT. Together with reference TRBV28 and TRBJ1-6, the CDR3 gives the full variable domain: DVKVTQSSRYLVKRTGEKVFLECVQDMDHENMFWYRQDPGLGLRLIYFSYDVKMKEKGDIPEGYSVSREKKERFSLILESASTNQTSMYLCASRTRPGLNSPLHFGNGTRLTVT.

This clonotype showed up just a few times. This chain joins TRBV5-1 and TRBJ2-7, with unresolved D. This CDR3 is built from 15 residues. Germline CDR1 reads SGHRS; CDR2 reads YFSETQ. Trimming pared 0 bases from V and 6 bases from J, leaving 16 bases between. Here the CDR3 reads CASSLETDLSLEQYF. CDR3 in DNA: TGCGCCAGCAGCTTGGAAACCGACTTGTCCCTCGAGCAGTACTTC.

This clonotype was picked up many times. The genes are TRBV27 and TRBJ1-5; D remains unclear. Germline CDR1 MNHEY, CDR2 SMNVEV (reference sequence). Trimming left V 2 bases short and J 9 bases short, with 14 bases between. The CDR3 contains 14 residues. CDR3 residues: CASSLVTATGPQHF. CDR3 bases: TGTGCCAGCAGTTTAGTGACGGCGACGGGGCCCCAGCATTTT.

In its sample, this clonotype was seen a few times. This sequence joins TRBV20-1 and TRBJ2-1; 7 bases agree with TRBD2. The V gene end was trimmed by 6 bases and the J gene end by 3 bases; junction bases not matched to a gene: 8. The germline CDR1 and CDR2 sequences are DFQATT and SNEGSKA (reference sequence). This CDR3 has 14 amino acids. CDR3 bases: TGCAGTGCGACCCCGGCTAGCGGCTACAATGAGCAGTTCTTC. Translated: CSATPASGYNEQFF.

This clonotype turned up a few times. The chain links TRBV5-1 to TRBJ2-7, with D uncertain. V shed 2 bases and J shed 2 bases, with 11 bases lying between them. Germline assignment: CDR1 SGHRS and CDR2 YFSETQ. The CDR3 covers 14 residues. CDR3 sequence (DNA): TGCGCCAGCAGCTTCCAGCCTCAAGCCTACGAGCAGTACTTC. Protein sequence: CASSFQPQAYEQYF.

In its sample, this clonotype was seen a few times. V gene TRBV4-1 combines with J gene TRBJ1-5; possible D gene TRBD1, 5 bases. Germline-derived CDR1 and CDR2 are MGHRA and YSYEKL. With 1 base removed from V and 5 bases from J, the gap between germline ends came to 18 bases. CDR3 size: 17 residues. The CDR3 sequence is CASSQVGGGRPHQPQHF. The CDR3 DNA reads as TGCGCCAGCAGCCAAGTGGGGGGAGGACGGCCGCATCAGCCCCAGCATTTT.

The CDR3: CSVEDMASGTEAFF. CDR3 nucleotide sequence: TGCAGCGTTGAAGATATGGCCTCGGGCACTGAAGCTTTCTTT. The chain couples TRBV29-1 to TRBJ1-1; D call uncertain. Trimming cost V 0 bases and J 4 bases, with 12 bases left between them. Germline V gene lookup returns CDR1 SQVTM and CDR2 ANQGSEA. CDR3 length: 14 amino acids.

Only a few counts were recorded for this clonotype. The rearrangement links TRBV20-1 to TRBJ2-7; maybe TRBD2 (5 bases). Trimming removed 6 bases at V and 7 bases at J, with 19 bases between. CDR3 length equals 13 residues. CDR1 and CDR2 from the germline V gene are DFQATT and SNEGSKA (reference sequence). DNA for the CDR3: TGCAGTGCCCAGGAGGTTGGGGTCTGGGAGCAGTACTTC. Amino acid sequence: CSAQEVGVWEQYF.